This is a list of T cell receptor beta chains from one sample in a study of PD-1 blockade in classical Hodgkin lymphoma. TCRdb's table, derived via immunoSEQ multiplex PCR, lists solely in-frame clones and lacks some. In the table there are around 45,000 clones, 60% to 85% of which are singletons. Sequenced material: peripheral blood mononuclear cells (PBMCs), taken at baseline. The source of these receptors is a human donor with classical Hodgkin lymphoma. Both conserved end residues are part of each CDR3. D genes are given only for firm matches. The size entry is marked missing in some rows and otherwise reads once, few, many or a size class.

TRBJ2-5	-	TRBV5-6	-	TGTGCCAGCAGATTTGCTAGCGAGCGAGGCCGTGAGTACCAAGAGACCCAGTACTTC	CASRFASERGREYQETQYF
TRBJ1-6	-	TRBV27	many	TGTGCCAGCAGTACTCAGGGTTCCTATAATTCACCCCTCCACTTT	CASSTQGSYNSPLHF
TRBJ2-7	-	TRBV27	few	TGTGCCAGCAGCCCTAAACCGGGACCGACTCCCTACGAGCAGTACTTC	CASSPKPGPTPYEQYF
TRBJ2-2	-	TRBV7-9	-	TGTGCCAGCACCAACTCTTGGGACTTTTCGAACACCGGGGAGCTGTTTTTT	CASTNSWDFSNTGELFF
TRBJ1-3	-	TRBV4-1	-	TGCGCCAGCAGCCAAGATTTGAGGGGATTAGGCTCTGGAAACACCATATATTTT	CASSQDLRGLGSGNTIYF
TRBJ2-5	-	TRBV4-2	-	TGTGCCAGCAGCCAAGAATTTGGTCTTTCGACAGAGGCGGCCCAAGAGACCCAGTACTTC	CASSQEFGLSTEAAQETQYF
TRBJ2-3	TRBD2	TRBV7-2	-	TGTGCCAGCAGCTTATTAGCGGGAGCGACAGATACGCAGTATTTT	CASSLLAGATDTQYF
TRBJ2-7	TRBD2	TRBV11-1	-	TGTGCCAGCAGCTCCGTCGTAAAGGGCGGGGGCGAGCAGTACTTC	CASSSVVKGGGEQYF
TRBJ2-7	-	TRBV5-1	-	TGCGCCAGCAGCTTGGGGGCAGGGGAATACGAGCAGTACTTC	CASSLGAGEYEQYF
TRBJ2-1	TRBD2	TRBV6-4	once	TGTGCCAGCCCCCTTAGCGGGAAGGGGGACAATGAGCAGTTCTTC	CASPLSGKGDNEQFF
TRBJ2-5	TRBD2	TRBV9	-	TGTGCCAGCAGCGTAGCGGGAGGGCAAGAGACCCAGTACTTC	CASSVAGGQETQYF
TRBJ1-3	-	TRBV6-1	-	TGTGCCAGCAAAAAATGGGGAGATGGAAACACCATATATTTT	CASKKWGDGNTIYF
TRBJ2-5	-	TRBV4-3	-	TGCGCCAGCAGCGTGACAGTGCAAGAGACCCAGTACTTC	CASSVTVQETQYF
TRBJ2-3	-	TRBV11-2	-	TGTGCCAGCAGCTTAGGGGGCGGTAGCACAGATACGCAGTATTTT	CASSLGGGSTDTQYF
TRBJ1-1	-	TRBV19	-	TGTGCCAGTAGTACCTCACGGGGGCGCGAGGAAGCTTTCTTT	CASSTSRGREEAFF
TRBJ2-1	TRBD2	TRBV30	-	TGTGCCTGGAGTCTGGCTAGCGGGGCCTACAATGAGCAGTTCTTC	CAWSLASGAYNEQFF
TRBJ2-7	TRBD1	TRBV6-6	few	TGTGCCAGCAGTTACCCTGGGGGACAGTTAGGCGAGCAGTACTTC	CASSYPGGQLGEQYF
TRBJ1-1	-	TRBV2	-	TGTGCCCAACGGGAGGCCATGAACACTGAAGCTTTCTTT	CAQREAMNTEAFF
TRBJ1-5	TRBD1	TRBV29-1	-	TGCAGCGTTGCGGACAGGGAGGGCGGCAATCAGCCCCAGCATTTT	CSVADREGGNQPQHF
TRBJ2-2	TRBD1	TRBV9	-	TGTGCCAGCAGCGTAGGGAACAGGGGGCTCAGGACCGGGGAGCTGTTTTTT	CASSVGNRGLRTGELFF
TRBJ1-5	-	TRBV12-2	many	TGTGCAAGGAGCCGGCATAGCAATCAGCCCCAGCATTTT	CARSRHSNQPQHF
TRBJ2-1	TRBD2	TRBV28	-	TGTGCCAGCAGACTTAGCGGGAGTAGAGGAGAGCAGTTCTTC	CASRLSGSRGEQFF
TRBJ2-5	TRBD2	TRBV9	many	TGTGCCAGCAGCGGGCTACTTGGGACTAGCGGTTTCCAAGAGACCCAGTACTTC	CASSGLLGTSGFQETQYF
TRBJ2-3	-	TRBV13	-	TGTGCCAGCAGCTTTAGCACAGATACGCAGTATTTT	CASSFSTDTQYF
TRBJ2-2	TRBD2	TRBV7-3	-	TGTGCCAGCAGCTTTCGCATGGGACTAGCGGCCCTCGGCGGGGAGCTGTTTTTT	CASSFRMGLAALGGELFF
TRBJ2-7	TRBD1	TRBV30	-	TGTGCCTGGAGTCCGGGACAGGGGGCGTACGAGCAGTACTTC	CAWSPGQGAYEQYF
TRBJ2-7	-	TRBV9	-	TGTGCCAGCAGCGTAGCGGGGGATAATACCTACGAGCAGTACTTC	CASSVAGDNTYEQYF
TRBJ2-2	-	TRBV10-3	-	TGTGCCATCAACGACCGGGACGGAAGGCCCAACACCGGGGAGCTGTTTTTT	CAINDRDGRPNTGELFF
TRBJ2-5	TRBD2	TRBV5-6	-	TGTGCCAGCAGCTTGTGGCTAGCGGGGGGCTCTGGATTGGAGACCCAGTACTTC	CASSLWLAGGSGLETQYF
TRBJ2-7	-	TRBV6-9	once	TGTGCCAGCACCCCAAGGCGCGGGTACTTC	CASTPRRGYF
TRBJ2-5	TRBD1	TRBV6-1	-	TGTGCCAGCAGAGACAGGGCCAGAGAGACCCAGTACTTC	CASRDRARETQYF
TRBJ2-7	-	TRBV7-8	few	TGTGCCAGCAGCTTAGGAGGTCTCGAGCAGTACTTC	CASSLGGLEQYF
TRBJ2-7	-	TRBV29-1	few	TGCAGCGTTGAAGCCCAGGGGCGCTCCTACGAGCAGTACTTC	CSVEAQGRSYEQYF
TRBJ2-3	TRBD2	TRBV9	-	TGTGCCAGCAGCCAGGGACTAGCTAGCACAGATACGCAGTATTTT	CASSQGLASTDTQYF